The clone carrying this T cell receptor (beta chain) was detected only once. The antigen remains undetermined. This sample includes further DNA sequences coding for the same CDR3. Each subset's genomic DNA was shared equally among a number of immunoSEQ plates. The assay was immunoSEQ multiplex PCR, and TCRdb's table has in-frame clones only and misses some. The sample has a few million clones, approximately 92% seen once; the top ten hold about 0.13%. This entry belongs to a study of shared clonotypes between healthy human individuals. Study-wide findings and caveats: Sampling involved blood alone; tissue repertoires likely differ.

Donors comprised only Caucasian adults living in Nashville, Tennessee. Source material: naive CD4+ T cells sorted from blood. Subset given: CD45RA+ positively selected. The TCR comes from a man younger than 35 in good health.

The CDR3 DNA is TGTGCCAGCAGCGGAGCGGGCCGGATTTCCTACGAGCAGTACTTC. This codes for CASSGAGRISYEQYF. The V gene is TRBV5-4, the J gene TRBJ2-7; perhaps TRBD2 as D (6 bases). CDR3 length equals 15 residues. Germline CDR1 SGHNT, CDR2 YYREEE (reference sequence). The ends were cut back, 4 bases at V and 1 base at J, with 15 bases in the middle.